This entry features one TCR beta chain sequence. Its antigen remains unknown. Thymic tissue was derived from resections collected during corrective heart surgery. The sample donors, healthy Finnish infants, were having corrective surgery for congenital heart defects. The CDR3 covers 16 residues. CDR1 SGHVS and CDR2 FQNEAQ come from the germline V gene. V lost 4 bases and J lost 2; bases outside the gene matches: 11. This record comes from a study of human thymus T cells. Overall study findings and caveats: Unrelated individuals reportedly shared highly overlapping thymic TCR repertoires.

The protocol was immunoSEQ multiplex PCR, while the TCRdb copy is restricted to in-frame clones and leaves out a portion. Seen here are around 130,000 clones, about 93% observed once, and the top ten hold roughly 0.024%. The sample taken for sequencing was thymus tissue. The rearrangement links TRBV7-8 to TRBJ2-7; TRBD2 matches 7 bases. The clonotype originates from a boy younger than two with a congenital heart defect but otherwise immunologically healthy. The CDR3 loop reads CASSSFGGGPTYEQYF. CDR3 nucleotide sequence: TGTGCCAGCAGCTCATTTGGGGGGGGACCCACCTACGAGCAGTACTTC.